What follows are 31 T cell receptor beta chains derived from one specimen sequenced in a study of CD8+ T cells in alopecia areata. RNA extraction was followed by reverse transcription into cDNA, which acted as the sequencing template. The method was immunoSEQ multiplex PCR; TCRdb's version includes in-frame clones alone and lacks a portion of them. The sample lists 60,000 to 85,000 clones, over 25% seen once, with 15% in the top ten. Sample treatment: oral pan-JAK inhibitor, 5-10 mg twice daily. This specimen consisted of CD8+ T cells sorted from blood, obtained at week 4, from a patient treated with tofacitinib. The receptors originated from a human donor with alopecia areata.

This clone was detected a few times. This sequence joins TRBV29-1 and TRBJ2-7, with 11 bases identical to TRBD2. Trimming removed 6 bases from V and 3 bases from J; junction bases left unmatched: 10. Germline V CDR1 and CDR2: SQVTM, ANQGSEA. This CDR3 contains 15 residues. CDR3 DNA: TGCAGCGTCGTTGTAGCGGGAGGGCCCCTCTACGAGCAGTACTTC. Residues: CSVVVAGGPLYEQYF.

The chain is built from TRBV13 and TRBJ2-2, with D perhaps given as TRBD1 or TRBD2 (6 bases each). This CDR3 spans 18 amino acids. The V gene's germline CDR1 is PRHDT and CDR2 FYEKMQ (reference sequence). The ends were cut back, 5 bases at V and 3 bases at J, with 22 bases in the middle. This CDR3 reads CASSLLVGRGDYTGELFF. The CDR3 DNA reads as TGTGCCAGCAGCCTCCTCGTGGGAAGGGGGGATTACACCGGGGAGCTGTTTTTT.

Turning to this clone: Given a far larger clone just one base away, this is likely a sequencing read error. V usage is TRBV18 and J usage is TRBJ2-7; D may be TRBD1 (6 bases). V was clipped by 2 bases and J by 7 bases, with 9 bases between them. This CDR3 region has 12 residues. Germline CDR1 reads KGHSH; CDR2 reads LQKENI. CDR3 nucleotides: TGTGCCAGCTCACCAGGGGACAATGAGCAGTACTTC. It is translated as CASSPGDNEQYF.

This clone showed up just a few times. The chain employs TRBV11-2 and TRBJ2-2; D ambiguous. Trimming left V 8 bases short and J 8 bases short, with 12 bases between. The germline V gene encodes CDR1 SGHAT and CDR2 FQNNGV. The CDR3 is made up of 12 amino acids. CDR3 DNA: TGTGCCAGCCTCATCCGGCCAGGGGAGCTGTTTTTT. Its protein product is CASLIRPGELFF.

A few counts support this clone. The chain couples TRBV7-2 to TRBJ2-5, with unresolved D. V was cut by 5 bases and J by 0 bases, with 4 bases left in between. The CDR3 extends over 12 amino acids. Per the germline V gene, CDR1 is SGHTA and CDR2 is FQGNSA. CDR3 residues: CASSKYQETQYF. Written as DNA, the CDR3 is TGTGCCAGCAGCAAATACCAAGAGACCCAGTACTTC.

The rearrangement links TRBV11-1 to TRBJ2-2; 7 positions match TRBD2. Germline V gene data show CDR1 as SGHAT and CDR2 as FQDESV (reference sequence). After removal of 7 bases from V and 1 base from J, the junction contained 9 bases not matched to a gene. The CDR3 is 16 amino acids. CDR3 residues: CASKLEASGNTGELFF. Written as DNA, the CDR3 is TGTGCCAGCAAACTAGAGGCTAGCGGGAACACCGGGGAGCTGTTTTTT. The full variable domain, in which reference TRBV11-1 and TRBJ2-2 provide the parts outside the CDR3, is EAEVAQSPRYKITEKSQAVAFWCDPISGHATLYWYRQILGQGPELLVQFQDESVVDDSQLPKDRFSAERLKGVDSTLKIQPAELGDSAMYLCASKLEASGNTGELFFGEGSRLTVL.

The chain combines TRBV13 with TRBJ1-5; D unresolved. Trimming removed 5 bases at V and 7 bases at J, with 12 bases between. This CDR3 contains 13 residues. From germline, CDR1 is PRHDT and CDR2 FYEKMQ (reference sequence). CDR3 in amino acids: CASSQDRRQPQHF. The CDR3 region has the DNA TGTGCCAGCAGCCAAGATAGGCGGCAGCCCCAGCATTTT.

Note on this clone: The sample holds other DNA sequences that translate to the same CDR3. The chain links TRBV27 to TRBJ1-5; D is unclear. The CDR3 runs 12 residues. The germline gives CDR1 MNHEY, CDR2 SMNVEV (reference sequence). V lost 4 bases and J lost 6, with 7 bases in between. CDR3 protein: CASSSGSQPQHF. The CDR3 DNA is TGTGCCAGCAGTTCCGGGAGTCAGCCCCAGCATTTT.

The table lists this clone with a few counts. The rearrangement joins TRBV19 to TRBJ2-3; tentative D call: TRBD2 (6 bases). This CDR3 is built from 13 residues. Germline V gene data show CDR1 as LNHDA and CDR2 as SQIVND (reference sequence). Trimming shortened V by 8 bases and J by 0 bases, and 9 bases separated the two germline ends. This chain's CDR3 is CASAGLSTDTQYF. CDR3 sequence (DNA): TGTGCCAGTGCGGGACTGAGCACAGATACGCAGTATTTT.

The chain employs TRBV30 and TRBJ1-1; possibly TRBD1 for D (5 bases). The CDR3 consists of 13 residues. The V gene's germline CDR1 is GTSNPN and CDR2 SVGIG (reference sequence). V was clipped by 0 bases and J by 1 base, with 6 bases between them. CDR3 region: CAWSVGQNTEAFF. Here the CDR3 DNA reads TGTGCCTGGAGTGTAGGACAGAACACTGAAGCTTTCTTT.

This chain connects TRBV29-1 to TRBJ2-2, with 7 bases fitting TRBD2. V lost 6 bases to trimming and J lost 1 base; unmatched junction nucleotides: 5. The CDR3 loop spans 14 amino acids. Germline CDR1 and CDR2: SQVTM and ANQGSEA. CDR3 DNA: TGCAGCGTCCAGCGGGGTTTGAACACCGGGGAGCTGTTTTTT. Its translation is CSVQRGLNTGELFF.

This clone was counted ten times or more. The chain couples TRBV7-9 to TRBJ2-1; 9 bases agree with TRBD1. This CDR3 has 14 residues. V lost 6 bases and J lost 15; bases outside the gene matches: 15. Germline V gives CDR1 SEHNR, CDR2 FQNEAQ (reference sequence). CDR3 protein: CASSTTGGDMYLFF. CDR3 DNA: TGTGCCAGCAGTACTACAGGGGGCGACATGTACCTGTTCTTC.

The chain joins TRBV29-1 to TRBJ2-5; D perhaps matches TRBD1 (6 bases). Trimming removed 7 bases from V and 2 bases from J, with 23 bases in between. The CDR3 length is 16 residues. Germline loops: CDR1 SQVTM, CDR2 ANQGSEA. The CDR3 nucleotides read TGCAGCGCTGGGGTTCGTAGCCAGGACAGACAAGAGACCCAGTACTTC. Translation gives CSAGVRSQDRQETQYF.

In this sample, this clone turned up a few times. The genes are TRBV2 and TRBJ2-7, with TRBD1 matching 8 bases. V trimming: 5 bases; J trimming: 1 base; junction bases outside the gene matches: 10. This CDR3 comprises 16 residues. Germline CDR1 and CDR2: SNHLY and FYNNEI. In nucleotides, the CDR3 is TGTGCCAGCAGTCTCAACCGGGACAGGCGATCCTACGAGCAGTACTTC. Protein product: CASSLNRDRRSYEQYF.

CDR3 residues: CASSLAGFNGYTF. The DNA for the CDR3 is TGTGCCAGCAGCTTAGCTGGGTTCAATGGCTACACCTTC. V and J are TRBV7-9 and TRBJ1-2; D gene uncertain. Trimming pared 0 bases from V and 6 bases from J, leaving 8 bases between. The CDR3 is 13 amino acids. From germline, CDR1 is SEHNR and CDR2 FQNEAQ (reference sequence).

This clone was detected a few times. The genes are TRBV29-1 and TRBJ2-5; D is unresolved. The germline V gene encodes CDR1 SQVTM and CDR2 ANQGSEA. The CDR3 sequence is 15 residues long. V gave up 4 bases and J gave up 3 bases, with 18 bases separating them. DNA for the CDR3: TGCAGCGTTGGGTCCCTCTCCCGCGCTGAAGAGACCCAGTACTTC. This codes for CSVGSLSRAEETQYF.

The CDR3 region is CASSVGLDYGYTF. As DNA, the CDR3 is TGTGCCAGCAGCGTAGGGCTGGACTATGGCTACACCTTC. The rearrangement links TRBV9 to TRBJ1-2; D gene unclear. The CDR3 runs to 13 residues. V lost 0 bases to trimming and J lost 3 bases, with 6 bases between them. Germline V lookup: CDR1 SGDLS, CDR2 YYNGEE.

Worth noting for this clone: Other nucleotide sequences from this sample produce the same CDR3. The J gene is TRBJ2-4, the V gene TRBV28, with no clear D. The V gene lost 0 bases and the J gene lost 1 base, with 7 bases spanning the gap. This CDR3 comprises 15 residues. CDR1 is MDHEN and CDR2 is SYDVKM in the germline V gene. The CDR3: CASSLWLEAKNIQYF. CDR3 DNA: TGTGCCAGCAGTTTATGGCTAGAGGCCAAAAACATTCAGTACTTC.

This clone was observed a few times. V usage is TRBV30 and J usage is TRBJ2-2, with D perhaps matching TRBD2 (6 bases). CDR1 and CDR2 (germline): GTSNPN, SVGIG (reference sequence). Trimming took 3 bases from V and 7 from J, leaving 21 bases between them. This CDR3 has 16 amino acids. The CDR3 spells CAWSQKDGSGIGELFF. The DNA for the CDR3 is TGTGCCTGGAGCCAGAAAGACGGGAGTGGTATCGGGGAGCTGTTTTTT.

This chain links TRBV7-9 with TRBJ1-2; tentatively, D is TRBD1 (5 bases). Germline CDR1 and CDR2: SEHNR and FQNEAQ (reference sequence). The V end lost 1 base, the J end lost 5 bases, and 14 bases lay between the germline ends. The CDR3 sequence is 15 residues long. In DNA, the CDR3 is TGTGCCAGCAGCTTAGTCGGACAAGCAGGGTATGGCTACACCTTC. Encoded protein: CASSLVGQAGYGYTF.

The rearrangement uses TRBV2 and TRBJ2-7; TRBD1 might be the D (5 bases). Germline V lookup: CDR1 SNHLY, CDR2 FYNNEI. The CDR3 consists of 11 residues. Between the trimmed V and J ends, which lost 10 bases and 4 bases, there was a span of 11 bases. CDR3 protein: CANRLGYEQYF. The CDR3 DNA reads TGTGCCAACAGGCTGGGTTACGAGCAGTACTTC.

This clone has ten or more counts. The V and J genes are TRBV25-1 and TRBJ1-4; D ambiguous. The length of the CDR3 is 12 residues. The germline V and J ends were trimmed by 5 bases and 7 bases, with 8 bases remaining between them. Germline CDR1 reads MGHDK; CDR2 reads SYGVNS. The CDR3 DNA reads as TGTGCCAGCAGTATAATCGGTGAAAAACTGTTTTTT. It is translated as CASSIIGEKLFF.

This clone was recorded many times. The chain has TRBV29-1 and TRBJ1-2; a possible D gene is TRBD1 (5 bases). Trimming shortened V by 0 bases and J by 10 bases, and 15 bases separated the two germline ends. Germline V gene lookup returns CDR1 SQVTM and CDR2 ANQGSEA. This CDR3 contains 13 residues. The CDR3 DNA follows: TGCAGCGTTGAAGAGGACGCCGGGGCCTCCTACACCTTC. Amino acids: CSVEEDAGASYTF.

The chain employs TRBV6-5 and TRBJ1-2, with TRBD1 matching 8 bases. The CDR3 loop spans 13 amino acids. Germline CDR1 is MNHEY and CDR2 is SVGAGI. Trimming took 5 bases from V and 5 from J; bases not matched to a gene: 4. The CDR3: CASSGQGLYGYTF. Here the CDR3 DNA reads TGTGCCAGCAGTGGACAGGGACTGTATGGCTACACCTTC.

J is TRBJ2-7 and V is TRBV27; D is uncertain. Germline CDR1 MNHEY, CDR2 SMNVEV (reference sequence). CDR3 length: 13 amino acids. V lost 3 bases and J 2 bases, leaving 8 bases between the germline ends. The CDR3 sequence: CASSFRNTYEQYF. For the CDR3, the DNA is TGTGCCAGCAGTTTTAGGAATACCTACGAGCAGTACTTC.

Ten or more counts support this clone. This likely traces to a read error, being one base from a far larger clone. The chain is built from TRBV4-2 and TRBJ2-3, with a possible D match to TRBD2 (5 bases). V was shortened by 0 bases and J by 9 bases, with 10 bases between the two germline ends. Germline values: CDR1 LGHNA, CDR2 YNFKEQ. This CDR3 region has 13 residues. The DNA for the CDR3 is TGTGCCAGCAGCCAAGATAGTTCGGGAACGCAGTATTTT. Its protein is CASSQDSSGTQYF.

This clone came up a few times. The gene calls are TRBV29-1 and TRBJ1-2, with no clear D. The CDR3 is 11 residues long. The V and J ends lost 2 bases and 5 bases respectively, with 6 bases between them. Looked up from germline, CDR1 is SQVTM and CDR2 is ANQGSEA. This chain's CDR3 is CSVEFGYGYTF. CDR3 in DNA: TGCAGCGTTGAATTTGGGTATGGCTACACCTTC.

The CDR3 DNA reads as TGTGCCAGCAGCTTATGGGGGACGGACGAGCAGTACTTC. Protein product: CASSLWGTDEQYF. This chain links TRBV7-9 with TRBJ2-7; possibly TRBD1 or TRBD2 for D (5 bases each). Germline V gene lookup returns CDR1 SEHNR and CDR2 FQNEAQ (reference sequence). The CDR3 has 13 amino acids. V dropped 2 bases and J dropped 5 bases, with 10 bases sitting between them. Drawing the rest from reference TRBV7-9 and TRBJ2-7, the complete variable domain is DTGVSQNPRHKITKRGQNVTFRCDPISEHNRLYWYRQTLGQGPEFLTYFQNEAQLEKSRLLSDRFSAERPKGSFSTLEIQRTEQGDSAMYLCASSLWGTDEQYFGPGTRLTVT.

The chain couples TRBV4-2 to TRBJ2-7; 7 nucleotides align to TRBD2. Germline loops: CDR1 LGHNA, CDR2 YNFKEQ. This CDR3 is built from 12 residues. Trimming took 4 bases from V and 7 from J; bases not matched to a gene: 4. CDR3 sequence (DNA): TGTGCCAGCAGCCTGCTCGGGAGGGAGCAGTACTTC. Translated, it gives CASSLLGREQYF.

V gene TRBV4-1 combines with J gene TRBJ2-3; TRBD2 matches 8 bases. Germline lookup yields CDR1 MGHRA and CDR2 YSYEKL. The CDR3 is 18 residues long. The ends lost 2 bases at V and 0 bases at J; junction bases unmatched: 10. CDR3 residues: CASSQRASGLVSTDTQYF. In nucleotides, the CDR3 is TGCGCCAGCAGCCAAAGGGCTAGCGGGCTTGTCAGCACAGATACGCAGTATTTT.

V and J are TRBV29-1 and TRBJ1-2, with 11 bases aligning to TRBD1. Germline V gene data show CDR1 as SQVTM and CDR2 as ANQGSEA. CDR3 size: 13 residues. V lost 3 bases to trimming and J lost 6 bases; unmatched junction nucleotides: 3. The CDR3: CSVDGQGADGYTF. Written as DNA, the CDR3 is TGCAGCGTTGATGGACAGGGGGCGGATGGCTACACCTTC.